The 23 T cell receptor beta chains listed next were all sequenced from one sample in a study of T cell changes during pregnancy in multiple sclerosis. TCRdb keeps only in-frame clones here, not all; method: immunoSEQ multiplex PCR. The table has 80,000 to 95,000 clones, nearly 95% seen once; the top ten hold 0.85% to 1.2%. Sequenced here: peripheral blood, sampled in the second trimester of pregnancy. The receptors originated from a female donor with multiple sclerosis, enrolled in a pregnancy study.

The genes are TRBV25-1 and TRBJ1-4, with 11 nucleotides matching TRBD1. Germline V gene data show CDR1 as MGHDK and CDR2 as SYGVNS. The CDR3 contains 14 residues. V gave up 6 bases and J gave up 8 bases; unmatched junction bases: 5. CDR3 sequence: CASRGQGDGEKLFF. CDR3 sequence (DNA): TGTGCCAGCAGGGGACAGGGGGATGGCGAAAAACTGTTTTTT.

The chain uses TRBV6-1 and TRBJ1-2, with D perhaps TRBD1 (5 bases). Trimming removed 4 bases at V and 5 bases at J, with 14 bases between. The CDR3 runs 14 residues. Germline V gene sequence: CDR1 MNHNS, CDR2 SASEGT. The CDR3 protein is CASSGRGREYGYTF. DNA of the CDR3: TGTGCCAGCAGTGGTAGGGGACGGGAGTATGGCTACACCTTC.

This chain uses TRBV2 with TRBJ2-7; tentatively, D is TRBD2 (6 bases). CDR1 and CDR2 from the germline V gene are SNHLY and FYNNEI. The CDR3 loop spans 11 amino acids. V was shortened by 10 bases and J by 4 bases, with 11 bases between the two germline ends. CDR3 coding DNA: TGTGCCACCCAGGCGGGGTACGAGCAGTACTTC. Protein sequence: CATQAGYEQYF. Variable domain in full (rest from reference TRBV2 and TRBJ2-7): EPEVTQTPSHQVTQMGQEVILRCVPISNHLYFYWYRQILGQKVEFLVSFYNNEISEKSEIFDDQFSVERPDGSNFTLKIRSTKLEDSAMYFCATQAGYEQYFGPGTRLTVT.

The V and J genes are TRBV25-1 and TRBJ1-3, with D uncertain. The CDR3 consists of 18 residues. V gave up 0 bases and J gave up 0 bases, with 15 bases separating them. Germline CDR1 MGHDK, CDR2 SYGVNS. DNA of the CDR3: TGTGCCAGCAGTGAATATAAAACGCGGCTGAGCTCTGGAAACACCATATATTTT. Protein: CASSEYKTRLSSGNTIYF. Combining the CDR3 with reference TRBV25-1 and TRBJ1-3 gives the whole variable domain EADIYQTPRYLVIGTGKKITLECSQTMGHDKMYWYQQDPGMELHLIHYSYGVNSTEKGDLSSESTVSRIRTEHFPLTLESARPSHTSQYLCASSEYKTRLSSGNTIYFGEGSWLTVV.

The genes are TRBV7-9 and TRBJ2-7, with TRBD2 matching over 15 bases. CDR1 is SEHNR and CDR2 is FQNEAQ in the germline V gene (reference sequence). V shed 4 bases and J 5 bases; nucleotides not matched to a gene: 6. The CDR3 sequence is 16 residues long. The CDR3 loop reads CASSSGLAGGLDEQYF. The CDR3 DNA sequence: TGTGCCAGCAGCTCAGGACTAGCGGGAGGGCTGGACGAGCAGTACTTC.

V gene TRBV7-9 combines with J gene TRBJ2-7, with D hard to call. The CDR3 totals 13 residues. Germline loops: CDR1 SEHNR, CDR2 FQNEAQ (reference sequence). Deletions cut 3 bases from V and 4 bases from J, with 10 bases between. The CDR3 DNA reads as TGTGCCAGCAGCTTCTCTAGAGCTTACGAGCAGTACTTC. As protein: CASSFSRAYEQYF.

V and J are TRBV2 and TRBJ2-4, with no clear D. The CDR3 is 14 amino acids. The ends were cut back, 3 bases at V and 2 bases at J, with 8 bases in the middle. Germline V CDR1 and CDR2: SNHLY, FYNNEI. The CDR3 bases are TGTGCCAGCAGTGAGTCGGTTCCCAAAAACATTCAGTACTTC. Amino acids: CASSESVPKNIQYF.

The rearrangement uses TRBV7-2 and TRBJ2-3, with D tentatively TRBD1 (6 bases). V dropped 2 bases and J dropped 2 bases, with 11 bases sitting between them. CDR1 is SGHTA, CDR2 FQGNSA, per germline. This CDR3 contains 15 residues. CDR3 nucleotides: TGTGCCAGCAGCTTAAAGGGGGAACCCACAGATACGCAGTATTTT. This encodes CASSLKGEPTDTQYF. The full variable domain, rest sourced from reference TRBV7-2 and TRBJ2-3, is GAGVSQSPSNKVTEKGKDVELRCDPISGHTALYWYRQSLGQGLEFLIYFQGNSAPDKSGLPSDRFSAERTGGSVSTLTIQRTQQEDSAVYLCASSLKGEPTDTQYFGPGTRLTVL.

V gene TRBV7-8 combines with J gene TRBJ1-2; TRBD1 might be the D (6 bases). The germline CDR1 and CDR2 sequences are SGHVS and FQNEAQ. V was clipped by 1 base and J by 7 bases, with 16 bases between them. The CDR3 loop spans 15 amino acids. CDR3 region: CASSLDPGVVSGYTF. The CDR3 nucleotides read TGTGCCAGCAGCTTAGATCCAGGGGTCGTATCTGGCTACACCTTC. The variable domain in full, with the rest retrieved from reference TRBV7-8 and TRBJ1-2, is GAGVSQSPRYKVAKRGQDVALRCDPISGHVSLFWYQQALGQGPEFLTYFQNEAQLDKSGLPSDRFFAERPEGSVSTLKIQRTQQEDSAVYLCASSLDPGVVSGYTFGSGTRLTVV.

The gene calls are TRBV19 and TRBJ1-5; D remains unclear. The V end was cut by 3 bases, the J end by 9 bases, with 15 bases between. Germline V gives CDR1 LNHDA, CDR2 SQIVND (reference sequence). The CDR3 runs 14 residues. The CDR3 sequence is CASSIAGYLWPQHF. The CDR3, as DNA: TGTGCCAGTAGTATTGCGGGCTATTTATGGCCCCAGCATTTT.

The chain uses TRBV10-1 and TRBJ2-1, with a possible D match to TRBD2 (6 bases). The CDR3 consists of 16 residues. The V and J ends lost 0 bases and 8 bases respectively, with 17 bases between them. Germline-derived CDR1 and CDR2 are WNHNN and SYGVQD (reference sequence). CDR3 sequence: CASSESVAGNWDEQFF. The DNA for the CDR3 is TGCGCCAGCAGTGAGTCGGTTGCGGGGAACTGGGATGAGCAGTTCTTC.

The V call is TRBV11-2, the J call TRBJ2-1; 7 nucleotides match TRBD1. Germline V gives CDR1 SGHAT, CDR2 FQNNGV. The J segment lost 2 bases and the V segment lost 3 bases, leaving 4 bases of the junction unmatched. The CDR3 loop spans 15 amino acids. This chain's CDR3 is CASSFGTAAYNEQFF. CDR3 sequence (DNA): TGTGCCAGCAGCTTCGGGACAGCAGCCTACAATGAGCAGTTCTTC.

V is TRBV4-1 and J is TRBJ2-5, with 7 bases fitting TRBD2. With V trimmed by 2 bases and J by 5 bases, 11 bases remained unmatched. Germline values: CDR1 MGHRA, CDR2 YSYEKL. The CDR3 has 16 residues. The CDR3 coding sequence is TGCGCCAGCAGCCAAAAGGAGGGAGGGTTTGGTGAGACCCAGTACTTC. Translation gives CASSQKEGGFGETQYF.

This chain connects TRBV11-3 to TRBJ1-1, with 8 bases aligning to TRBD1. Germline trimming cut 6 bases from V and 5 bases from J; bases unmatched to any gene: 11. CDR1 and CDR2 (germline): SGHNT, YENEEA. This CDR3 has 15 amino acids. CDR3 sequence reads: CASSVKTGAGTEAFF. The CDR3 nucleotides read TGTGCCAGCAGTGTTAAGACAGGGGCCGGGACTGAAGCTTTCTTT. The full variable domain, rest sourced from reference TRBV11-3 and TRBJ1-1, is EAGVVQSPRYKIIEKKQPVAFWCNPISGHNTLYWYLQNLGQGPELLIRYENEEAVDDSQLPKDRFSAERLKGVDSTLKIQPAELGDSAVYLCASSVKTGAGTEAFFGQGTRLTVV.

The chain links TRBV10-3 to TRBJ2-7, with TRBD2 identical over 10 bases. Germline assignment: CDR1 ENHRY and CDR2 SYGVKD. V was clipped by 4 bases and J by 2 bases; unmatched bases: 2. The CDR3 runs 14 residues. This chain's CDR3 is CAISGGTSAYEQYF. CDR3 DNA: TGTGCCATCAGTGGAGGGACTAGCGCCTACGAGCAGTACTTC.

The rearrangement uses TRBV5-1 and TRBJ2-3; 8 positions match TRBD1. V lost 4 bases, J lost 2 bases, and 9 bases stayed unmatched. Germline V CDR1 and CDR2: SGHRS, YFSETQ. CDR3 size: 16 residues. CDR3: CASSRGQATYTDTQYF. Written as DNA, the CDR3 is TGCGCCAGCAGCAGGGGACAGGCTACATACACAGATACGCAGTATTTT.

V is TRBV11-2 and J is TRBJ2-3, with a weak D call TRBD1 (5 bases). V lost 2 bases to trimming and J lost 2 bases, with 11 bases between them. Germline loops: CDR1 SGHAT, CDR2 FQNNGV. This CDR3 spans 15 amino acids. CDR3 region: CASSLWGRTTDTQYF. The CDR3 coding sequence is TGTGCCAGCAGCTTATGGGGCAGGACCACAGATACGCAGTATTTT.

The rearrangement joins TRBV9 to TRBJ1-5; 9 positions agree with TRBD1. There are 14 residues in the CDR3. Trimming at V came to 0 bases and at J to 5 bases, leaving 0 bases not matched to a gene. Looked up from germline, CDR1 is SGDLS and CDR2 is YYNGEE. The CDR3 sequence is CASSVGQGDQPQHF. The CDR3 DNA sequence: TGTGCCAGCAGCGTAGGACAGGGGGATCAGCCCCAGCATTTT.

The chain uses TRBV5-4 and TRBJ2-2; TRBD1 might be the D (5 bases). The germline V and J ends were trimmed by 1 base and 2 bases, with 9 bases remaining between them. CDR1 SGHNT and CDR2 YYREEE come from the germline V gene (reference sequence). The CDR3 runs 15 residues. The CDR3 DNA sequence: TGTGCCAGCAGCTTGAGCAGGGAAAACACCGGGGAGCTGTTTTTT. This translates into CASSLSRENTGELFF.

This chain uses TRBV30 with TRBJ1-5, with 11 bases matching TRBD1. Germline-derived CDR1 and CDR2 are GTSNPN and SVGIG (reference sequence). The CDR3 extends over 15 amino acids. Trimming cost V 3 bases and J 7 bases; bases outside gene matches: 8. CDR3 sequence: CAWRGGQGERQPQHF. Written as DNA, the CDR3 is TGTGCCTGGAGAGGGGGACAGGGGGAAAGACAGCCCCAGCATTTT.

CDR3 sequence reads: CASSLGTAGETPYNEQFF. The DNA of the CDR3 is TGTGCCAGCAGCTTAGGAACAGCAGGGGAGACCCCCTACAATGAGCAGTTCTTC. The chain uses TRBV7-6 and TRBJ2-1, with D perhaps TRBD1 (6 bases). This CDR3 spans 18 amino acids. V dropped 1 base and J dropped 2 bases, with 18 bases sitting between them. Germline V CDR1 and CDR2: SGHVS, FNYEAQ.

The genes are TRBV13 and TRBJ2-3; the D gene is possibly TRBD2 (6 bases). V was cut by 1 base and J by 5 bases, with 13 bases left in between. CDR1 and CDR2 from the germline V gene are PRHDT and FYEKMQ (reference sequence). This CDR3 contains 15 residues. CDR3 nucleotide sequence: TGTGCCAGCAGCTTAGATGTGGGAGGCGGAGATACGCAGTATTTT. It specifies CASSLDVGGGDTQYF.

The chain employs TRBV28 and TRBJ1-3; D remains ambiguous. Germline V gene sequence: CDR1 MDHEN, CDR2 SYDVKM. V was pared by 10 bases and J by 0 bases, with 16 bases between. The CDR3 consists of 15 residues. CDR3 sequence reads: CATWTAAGSGNTIYF. The CDR3 region has the DNA TGTGCCACCTGGACCGCGGCGGGCTCTGGAAACACCATATATTTT.